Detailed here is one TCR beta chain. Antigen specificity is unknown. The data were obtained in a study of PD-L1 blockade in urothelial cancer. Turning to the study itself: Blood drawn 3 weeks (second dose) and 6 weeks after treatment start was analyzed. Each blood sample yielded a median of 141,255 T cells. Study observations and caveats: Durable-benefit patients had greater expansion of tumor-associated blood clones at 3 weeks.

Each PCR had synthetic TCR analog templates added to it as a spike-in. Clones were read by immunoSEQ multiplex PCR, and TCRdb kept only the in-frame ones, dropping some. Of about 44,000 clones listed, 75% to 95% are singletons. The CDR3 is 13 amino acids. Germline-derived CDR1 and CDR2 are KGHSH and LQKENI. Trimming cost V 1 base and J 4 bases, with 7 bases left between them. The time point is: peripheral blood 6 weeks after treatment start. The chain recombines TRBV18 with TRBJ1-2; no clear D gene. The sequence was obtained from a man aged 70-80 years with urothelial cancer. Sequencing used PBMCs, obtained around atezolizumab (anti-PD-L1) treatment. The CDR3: CASSPLHSYGYTF. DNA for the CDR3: TGTGCCAGCTCACCACTCCACAGCTATGGCTACACCTTC.